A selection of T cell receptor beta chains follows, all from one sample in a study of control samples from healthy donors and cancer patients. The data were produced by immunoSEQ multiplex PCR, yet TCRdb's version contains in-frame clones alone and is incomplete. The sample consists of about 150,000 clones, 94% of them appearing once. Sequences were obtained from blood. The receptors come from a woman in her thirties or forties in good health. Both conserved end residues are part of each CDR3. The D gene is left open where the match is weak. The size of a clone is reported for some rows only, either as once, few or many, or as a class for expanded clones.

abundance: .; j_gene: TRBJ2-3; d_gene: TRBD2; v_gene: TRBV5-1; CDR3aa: CASSFNGGWTDTQYF; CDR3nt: TGCGCCAGCAGCTTTAACGGGGGGTGGACAGATACGCAGTATTTT
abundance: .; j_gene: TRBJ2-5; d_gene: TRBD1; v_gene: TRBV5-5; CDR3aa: CASSPNPGTGETQYF; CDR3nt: TGTGCCAGCAGCCCGAATCCCGGGACAGGGGAAACCCAGTACTTC
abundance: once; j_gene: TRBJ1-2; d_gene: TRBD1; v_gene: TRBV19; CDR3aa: CASSISPGGNYGYTF; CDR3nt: TGTGCCAGTAGTATTTCCCCAGGGGGGAACTATGGCTACACCTTC
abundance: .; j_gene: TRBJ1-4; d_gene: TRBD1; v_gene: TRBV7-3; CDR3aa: CASSKTGEANEKLFF; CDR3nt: TGTGCCAGCAGCAAAACAGGGGAGGCTAATGAAAAACTGTTTTTT
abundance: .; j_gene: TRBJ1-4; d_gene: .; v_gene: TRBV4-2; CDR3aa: CASSTHLPGGDEKLFF; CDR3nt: TGTGCCAGCAGCACCCACCTCCCGGGGGGAGATGAAAAACTGTTTTTT
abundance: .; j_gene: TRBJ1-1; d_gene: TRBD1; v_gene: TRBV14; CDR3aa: CASSHWGPGGTEAFF; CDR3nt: TGTGCCAGCAGCCATTGGGGACCAGGGGGGACTGAAGCTTTCTTT
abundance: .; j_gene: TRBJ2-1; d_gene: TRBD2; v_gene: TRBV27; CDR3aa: CASSWTSGYNEQFF; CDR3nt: TGTGCCAGCAGTTGGACTAGCGGTTACAATGAGCAGTTCTTC
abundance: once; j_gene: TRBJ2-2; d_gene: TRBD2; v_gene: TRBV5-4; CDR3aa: CASSLLAGGATGELFF; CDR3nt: TGTGCCAGCAGCCTACTAGCGGGAGGAGCTACCGGGGAGCTGTTTTTT
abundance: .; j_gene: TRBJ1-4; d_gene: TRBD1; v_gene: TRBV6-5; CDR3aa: CASSLRDRNVEKLFF; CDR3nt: TGTGCCAGCAGTCTCCGGGACAGGAACGTTGAAAAACTGTTTTTT
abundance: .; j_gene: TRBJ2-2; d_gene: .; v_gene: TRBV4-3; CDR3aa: CASSQEVSRTGELFF; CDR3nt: TGCGCCAGCAGCCAAGAGGTTTCGCGGACCGGGGAGCTGTTTTTT
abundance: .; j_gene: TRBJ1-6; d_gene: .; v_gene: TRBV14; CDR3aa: CASSQDPSNSPLHF; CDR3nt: TGTGCCAGCAGCCAAGATCCTTCGAATTCACCCCTCCACTTT
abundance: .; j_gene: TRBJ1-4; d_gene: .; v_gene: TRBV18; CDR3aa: CASFTKRGENEKLFF; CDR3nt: TGTGCCAGCTTCACCAAGAGAGGGGAGAATGAAAAACTGTTTTTT
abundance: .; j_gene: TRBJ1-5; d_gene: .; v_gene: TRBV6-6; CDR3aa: CASRPDRPDSNQPQHF; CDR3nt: TGTGCCAGCAGGCCAGACAGGCCCGATAGCAATCAGCCCCAGCATTTT
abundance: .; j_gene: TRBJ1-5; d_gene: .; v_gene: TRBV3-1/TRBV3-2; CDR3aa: CASSQDSGNQPQHF; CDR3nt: TGTGCCAGCAGCCAAGATTCGGGGAATCAGCCCCAGCATTTT
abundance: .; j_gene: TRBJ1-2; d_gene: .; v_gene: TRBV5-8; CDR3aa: CASSRLGQTNYGYTF; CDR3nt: TGTGCCAGCAGCCGCCTCGGACAGACCAACTATGGCTACACCTTC
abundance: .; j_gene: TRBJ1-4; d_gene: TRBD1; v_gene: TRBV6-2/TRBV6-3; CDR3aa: CASSSTTGGFNEKLFF; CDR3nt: TGTGCCAGCAGTTCAACGACAGGGGGCTTTAATGAAAAACTGTTTTTT
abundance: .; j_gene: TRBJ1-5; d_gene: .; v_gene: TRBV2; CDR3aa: CASSELGINQPQHF; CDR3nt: TGTGCCAGCAGTGAACTGGGAATCAATCAGCCCCAGCATTTT
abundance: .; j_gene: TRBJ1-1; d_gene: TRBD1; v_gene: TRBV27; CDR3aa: CASSFARGPNTEAFF; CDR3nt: TGTGCCAGCAGTTTCGCTAGGGGGCCGAACACTGAAGCTTTCTTT
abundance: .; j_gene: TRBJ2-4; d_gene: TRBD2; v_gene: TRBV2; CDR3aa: CASSDTRGRAVSIQYF; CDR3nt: TGTGCCAGCAGCGACACCCGCGGGAGGGCCGTGTCCATTCAGTACTTC
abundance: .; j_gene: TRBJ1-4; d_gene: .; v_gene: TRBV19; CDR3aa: CASSSSGATNEKLFF; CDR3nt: TGTGCCAGTAGTAGCTCGGGCGCAACTAATGAAAAACTGTTTTTT
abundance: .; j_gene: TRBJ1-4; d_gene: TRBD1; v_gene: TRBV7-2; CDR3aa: CASSLERGLGEKLFF; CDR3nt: TGTGCCAGCAGCTTAGAAAGGGGGCTGGGTGAAAAACTGTTTTTT
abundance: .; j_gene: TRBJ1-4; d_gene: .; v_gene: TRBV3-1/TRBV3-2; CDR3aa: CASKQTNEKLFF; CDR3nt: TGTGCCAGTAAGCAAACTAATGAAAAACTGTTTTTT
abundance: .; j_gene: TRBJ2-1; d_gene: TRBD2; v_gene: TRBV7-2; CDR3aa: CASKQGLASNEQFF; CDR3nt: TGTGCCAGCAAACAGGGACTAGCCTCCAATGAGCAGTTCTTC
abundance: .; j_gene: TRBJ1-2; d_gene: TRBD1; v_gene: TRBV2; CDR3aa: CASRQGAAFYGYTF; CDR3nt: TGTGCCAGCAGACAGGGGGCGGCTTTCTATGGCTACACCTTC
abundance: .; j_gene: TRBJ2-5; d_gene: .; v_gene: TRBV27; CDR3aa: CASSLRRGRGEETQYF; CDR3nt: TGTGCCAGCAGTTTACGCAGGGGGCGGGGGGAAGAGACCCAGTACTTC
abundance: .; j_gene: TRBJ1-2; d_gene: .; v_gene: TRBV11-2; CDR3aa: CASSLALALGLMDGYTF; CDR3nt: TGTGCCAGCAGCTTGGCCCTCGCCTTGGGGCTTATGGATGGCTACACCTTC
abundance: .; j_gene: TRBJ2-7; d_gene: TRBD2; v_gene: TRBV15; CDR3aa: CATSRELAGPYEQYF; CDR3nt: TGTGCCACCAGCAGAGAACTAGCGGGGCCCTACGAGCAGTACTTC
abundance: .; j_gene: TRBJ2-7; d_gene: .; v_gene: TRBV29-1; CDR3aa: CSVTRDRYEQYF; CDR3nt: TGCAGCGTTACCAGGGACCGCTACGAGCAGTACTTC
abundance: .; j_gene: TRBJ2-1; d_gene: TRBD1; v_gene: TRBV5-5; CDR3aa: CASSLQGSSYNEQFF; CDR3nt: TGTGCCAGCAGCTTACAGGGGTCGTCCTACAATGAGCAGTTCTTC
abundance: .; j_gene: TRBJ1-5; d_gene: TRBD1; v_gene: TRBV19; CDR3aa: CASSIVQGSNQPQHF; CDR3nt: TGTGCCAGTAGTATAGTACAGGGGAGCAATCAGCCCCAGCATTTT
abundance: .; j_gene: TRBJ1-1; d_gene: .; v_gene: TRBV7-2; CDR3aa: CASSWTMGMNTEAFF; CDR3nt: TGTGCCAGCAGCTGGACAATGGGGATGAACACTGAAGCTTTCTTT
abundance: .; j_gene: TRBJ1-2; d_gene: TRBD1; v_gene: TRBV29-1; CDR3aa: CSGGQGANYGYTF; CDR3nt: TGCAGCGGTGGACAGGGGGCAAATTATGGCTACACCTTC
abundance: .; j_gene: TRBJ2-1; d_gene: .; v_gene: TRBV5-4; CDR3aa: CASSLGGGAYNEQFF; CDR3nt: TGTGCCAGCAGCTTGGGAGGAGGAGCCTACAATGAGCAGTTCTTC
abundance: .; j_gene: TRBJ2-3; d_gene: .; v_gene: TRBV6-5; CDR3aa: CASRAGWDSTDTQYF; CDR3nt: TGTGCCAGCAGGGCCGGATGGGACAGCACAGATACGCAGTATTTT
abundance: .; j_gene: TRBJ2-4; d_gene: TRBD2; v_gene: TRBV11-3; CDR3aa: CASSLGAGEAKNIQYF; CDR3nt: TGTGCCAGCAGCTTAGGAGCGGGGGAGGCCAAAAACATTCAGTACTTC
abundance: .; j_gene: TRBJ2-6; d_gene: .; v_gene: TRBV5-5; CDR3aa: CASSSRFGTAYNYGANVLTF; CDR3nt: TGTGCCAGCAGCTCCCGTTTCGGGACGGCGTACAACTATGGAGCTAACGTCCTGACTTTC
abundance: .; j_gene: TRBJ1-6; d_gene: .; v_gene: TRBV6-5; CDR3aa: CASRPGTANSPLHF; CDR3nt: TGTGCCAGCAGGCCCGGGACCGCTAATTCACCCCTCCACTTT
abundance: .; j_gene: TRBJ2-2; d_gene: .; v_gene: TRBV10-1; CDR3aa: CASAGSGNTGELFF; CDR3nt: TGCGCCAGCGCAGGGTCTGGGAACACCGGGGAGCTGTTTTTT